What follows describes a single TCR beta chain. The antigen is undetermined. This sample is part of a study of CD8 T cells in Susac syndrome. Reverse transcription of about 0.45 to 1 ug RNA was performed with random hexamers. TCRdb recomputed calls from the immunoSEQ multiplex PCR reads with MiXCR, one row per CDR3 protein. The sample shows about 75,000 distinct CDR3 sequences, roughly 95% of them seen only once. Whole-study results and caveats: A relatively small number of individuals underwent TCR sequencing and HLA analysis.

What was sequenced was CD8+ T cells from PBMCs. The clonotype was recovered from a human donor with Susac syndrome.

Written as DNA, the CDR3 is TGTGCCAGCAGTTTCGGGCTTAACGAGCAGTACTTC. It codes for CASSFGLNEQYF. The V gene is TRBV12-3 or TRBV12-4, the J gene TRBJ2-7, with no clear D. CDR3 length: 12 residues. Between the trimmed V and J ends, which lost 3 bases and 5 bases, there was a span of 8 bases.